These T cell receptor beta chains were read from a single sample in a study of shared clonotypes between healthy human individuals. Using immunoSEQ multiplex PCR, the repertoire was profiled, and TCRdb retains in-frame clones only, with some absent. Of 2 million to 2.5 million clones listed, 95% are singletons. Sequencing was done on a sample of naive CD4+ T cells sorted from blood. Receptors originate from a man between 18 and 29 years old in good health. CDR3s include the opening cysteine and the closing phenylalanine or tryptophan. Fields, in order: V gene, J gene, clone size, D gene, CDR3 length, CDR3 DNA, CDR3 protein. D genes are given only for firm matches. The size of a clone is reported for some rows only, either as once, few or many, or as a class for expanded clones.

TRBV29-1,TRBJ2-1,NA,NA,16,TGCAGCGTTGTGGACTTAGCGGCCCCTAGGGGCGATGAGCAGTTCTTC,CSVVDLAAPRGDEQFF
TRBV29-1,TRBJ2-7,once,NA,13,TGCAGCGTTGAACCCTCGTCCGGGGCAGTAGAAAGCTTC,CSVEPSSGAVESF
TRBV2,TRBJ1-5,NA,NA,14,TGTGCCAGCAGTGATCAAGGGATCAATCAGCCCCAGCATTTT,CASSDQGINQPQHF
TRBV19,TRBJ1-2,NA,TRBD1,13,TGTGCCAGTAGGCAGGACAGGGTGGTCGGCTACACCTTC,CASRQDRVVGYTF
TRBV2,TRBJ1-2,NA,NA,12,TGTGCCAGCAGGACGCAGGGCTCTGGCTACACCTTC,CASRTQGSGYTF
TRBV7-2,TRBJ2-5,NA,NA,18,TGTGCCAGCAGCTTAAGTACCCTGCCGCACAGGGGGGGAGAGACCCAGTACTTC,CASSLSTLPHRGGETQYF
TRBV5-4,TRBJ2-5,NA,NA,15,TGTGCCAGCAGGCCCGGTGGGGGGATCGGAGAGACCCAGTACTTC,CASRPGGGIGETQYF
TRBV28,TRBJ1-3,NA,TRBD1,15,TGTGCCAGCAGTTTACGGGACAGCTCTGGAAACACCATATATTTT,CASSLRDSSGNTIYF
TRBV6-6,TRBJ2-1,NA,TRBD2,15,TGTGCCAGCAGTTCCGCCGGGACTAGCTACTATGAGCAGTTCTTC,CASSSAGTSYYEQFF
TRBV6-1,TRBJ1-5,NA,NA,13,TGTGCCAGCAGTGATGGAGGCAATCAGCCCCAGCATTTT,CASSDGGNQPQHF
TRBV5-4,TRBJ2-7,NA,TRBD2,16,TGTGCCAGCAGCCGACTAGCGGGGAGCAGCTCCTACGAGCAGTACTTC,CASSRLAGSSSYEQYF
TRBV5-1,TRBJ2-7,NA,NA,12,TGCGCCAGCAGCTTGACAGCTAGGGAGCAGTACTTC,CASSLTAREQYF
TRBV6-5,TRBJ1-4,once,TRBD1,15,TGTGCCAGCGCGACAGGGCGGATTGGTAATGAAAAACTGTTTTTT,CASATGRIGNEKLFF
TRBV28,TRBJ1-2,NA,TRBD1,13,TGTGCCAGCAGTACGGGACAGACATATGGCTACACCTTC,CASSTGQTYGYTF
TRBV10-2,TRBJ2-7,NA,TRBD1,14,TGCGCCAGCAGTGAGTGGACAGGGGTATACGAGCAGTACTTC,CASSEWTGVYEQYF
TRBV5-1,TRBJ1-6,NA,NA,16,TGCGCCAGCAGCTTGGTGGTTGGTCAGGGGTATTCACCCCTCCACTTT,CASSLVVGQGYSPLHF
TRBV28,TRBJ1-5,NA,NA,13,TGTGCCAGCAGTCCCAAGTGGGGTCAGCCCCAGCATTTT,CASSPKWGQPQHF
TRBV28,TRBJ1-2,NA,NA,15,TGTGCCAGCAGTACGGGAGACGCGACTAACTATGGCTACACCTTC,CASSTGDATNYGYTF
TRBV25-1,TRBJ2-1,NA,NA,17,TGTGCCAGCAGTGCGGGATGGGACACCGGAAAGGGCAATGAGCAGTTCTTC,CASSAGWDTGKGNEQFF
TRBV7-2,TRBJ2-1,NA,TRBD1,14,TGTGCCAGCAGCTCGACAGGGAGCTACAATGAGCAGTTCTTC,CASSSTGSYNEQFF
TRBV7-9,TRBJ1-1,NA,NA,12,TGTGCCAGCAGCTTAGCCCAGGGCGGAGGGTTCTTT,CASSLAQGGGFF
TRBV30,TRBJ1-4,NA,NA,14,TGTGCCTGGAGTATGGGGGTTCAGGGTGAAAAACTGTTTTTT,CAWSMGVQGEKLFF
TRBV9,TRBJ2-7,NA,NA,14,TGTGCCAGCAGCGTAGGTGGGAGAGGTGGCGAGCAGTACTTC,CASSVGGRGGEQYF
TRBV28,TRBJ2-6,once,NA,15,TGTGCCAGCAGTTCCCCAGGGACTGGGGCCAACGTCCTGACTTTC,CASSSPGTGANVLTF
TRBV5-1,TRBJ2-2,NA,NA,14,TGCGCCAGCAGCTTGGTCCTAGGCACCGGGGAGCTGTTTTTT,CASSLVLGTGELFF
TRBV5-1,TRBJ2-3,NA,TRBD2,13,TGCGCCAGCAGCAGAGGACTAGCAGATACGCAGTATTTT,CASSRGLADTQYF
TRBV7-8,TRBJ1-1,NA,TRBD1,16,TGTGCCAGCAGCGGGCGACAGGGTGGTAAGGGCACTGAAGCTTTCTTT,CASSGRQGGKGTEAFF
TRBV21-1,TRBJ2-5,NA,NA,17,TGTGCCAGCAGCAAAGTAGGTGGCAGGGGGTTATCGGAGACCCAGTACTTC,CASSKVGGRGLSETQYF
TRBV6-1,TRBJ2-4,NA,TRBD2,13,TGTGCCAGTGAGCGGGAGGCTAAAAACATTCAGTACTTC,CASEREAKNIQYF
TRBV5-6,TRBJ2-4,NA,NA,15,TGTGCCAGCAGCGGCCGGGGAGGAGCCAAAAACATTCAGTACTTC,CASSGRGGAKNIQYF
TRBV10-3,TRBJ1-2,NA,NA,15,TGTGCCATCAGTGAGTCGCTTGGGGAAAACTATGGCTACACCTTC,CAISESLGENYGYTF
TRBV5-1,TRBJ2-5,NA,NA,13,TGCGCCAGCAGGCTCGGCACCCAAGAGACCCAGTACTTC,CASRLGTQETQYF
TRBV6-1,TRBJ2-3,NA,NA,12,TGTGCCAGCAGTGCCTCCCCGGGGACGCAGTATTTT,CASSASPGTQYF
TRBV6-1,TRBJ1-5,NA,NA,14,TGTGCCAGCAGTTGGACACCCCGCAATCAGCCCCAGCATTTT,CASSWTPRNQPQHF
TRBV9,TRBJ2-3,NA,TRBD1,13,TGTGCCAGCAGCGATGGACAGGGCAATACGCAGTATTTT,CASSDGQGNTQYF
TRBV10-2,TRBJ2-7,NA,NA,14,TGCGCCAGCAGGAGGACAGTGAACTCCTACGAGCAGTACTTC,CASRRTVNSYEQYF
TRBV5-1,TRBJ2-7,NA,TRBD1,15,TGCGCCAGCAGCGAAGGGACAGGCTTTCCCTACGAGCAGTACTTC,CASSEGTGFPYEQYF
TRBV5-1,TRBJ2-7,few,NA,12,TGCGCCAGCAGCTTGGGGGTCTACGAGCAGTACTTC,CASSLGVYEQYF
TRBV5-1,TRBJ1-1,NA,NA,13,TGCGCCAGCAGATCGCTAGAGGGAACTGAAGCTTTCTTT,CASRSLEGTEAFF
TRBV19,TRBJ2-2,once,TRBD1,14,TGTGCCAGTACCAGGGACAGGGGGTCCGGGGAGCTGTTTTTT,CASTRDRGSGELFF
TRBV27,TRBJ2-6,NA,NA,19,TGTGCCAGCAAAGAGAGAGAACTGGGTTTCTCGACTGGGGCCAACGTCCTGACTTTC,CASKERELGFSTGANVLTF
TRBV19,TRBJ1-5,NA,NA,17,TGTGCCAGTAGAATCAAGGCCTCACAGAGACCCAATCAGCCCCAGCATTTT,CASRIKASQRPNQPQHF